Presented here are 27 T cell receptor beta chains from one specimen sequenced in a study of blood T cell repertoires in COVID-19. TCRdb's copy holds only in-frame clones and misses some; the assay was immunoSEQ multiplex PCR. Among about 100,000 clones listed, 87% were seen once. The material sequenced was peripheral blood. Receptors originate from a man younger than 40 in a cohort sampled during active COVID-19.

The chain links TRBV7-6 to TRBJ2-2; 15 nucleotides match TRBD2. CDR3 length: 20 amino acids. Germline CDR1 reads SGHVS; CDR2 reads FNYEAQ. The trim removed 5 bases at V and 5 bases at J, leaving 15 bases unmatched. The CDR3: CASSPGTSGGTSLGTGELFF. The CDR3 region has the DNA TGTGCCAGCAGCCCCGGGACTAGCGGGGGGACGAGTCTGGGAACCGGGGAGCTGTTTTTT.

The chain carries TRBV9 and TRBJ1-2; 7 bases map to TRBD1. CDR3 length equals 13 residues. The V segment lost 3 bases and the J segment 8 bases; nucleotides outside the gene matches: 7. Germline assignment: CDR1 SGDLS and CDR2 YYNGEE. The CDR3, as DNA: TGTGCCAGCAGCGCCTTGACAGGGTCCGGCTACACCTTC. Translating gives CASSALTGSGYTF.

The genes are TRBV7-3 and TRBJ2-5; 7 nucleotides match TRBD2. The J segment lost 5 bases and the V segment lost 0 bases, leaving 0 bases of the junction unmatched. This CDR3 is built from 13 residues. The germline V gene has CDR1 SGHTA and CDR2 FQGTGA. The CDR3 region has the DNA TGTGCCAGCAGCTTAACCGGGGGGGAGACCCAGTACTTC. This codes for CASSLTGGETQYF. The full variable domain, with the rest looked up from reference TRBV7-3 and TRBJ2-5, is GAGVSQTPSNKVTEKGKYVELRCDPISGHTALYWYRQSLGQGPEFLIYFQGTGAADDSGLPNDRFFAVRPEGSVSTLKIQRTERGDSAVYLCASSLTGGETQYFGPGTRLLVL.

This clone was seen once. CDR3 nucleotides: TGCGCCAGCAGGGCCGGGACTAGCGCTTTCAATGAGCAGTTCTTC. It encodes CASRAGTSAFNEQFF. V is TRBV5-1 and J is TRBJ2-1; 10 nucleotides align to TRBD2. CDR1 is SGHRS, CDR2 YFSETQ, per germline. The CDR3 spans 15 residues. With 5 bases clipped from V and 6 bases from J, the junction kept 8 bases outside the gene matches.

The chain carries TRBV11-2 and TRBJ1-1; no firm D call. CDR3 size: 13 residues. Germline CDR1 and CDR2: SGHAT and FQNNGV. V was clipped by 0 bases and J by 5 bases, with 7 bases between them. CDR3 sequence: CASSLDHGTEAFF. The CDR3 nucleotides are TGTGCCAGCAGCTTAGACCACGGGACTGAAGCTTTCTTT.

This rearrangement joins TRBV3-1 (or the pseudogene TRBV3-2) to TRBJ2-1, with D maybe TRBD1 (6 bases). The CDR3 totals 15 residues. The germline V gene encodes CDR1 LGHDT and CDR2 YNNKEL (reference sequence). V lost 0 bases and J 7 bases, leaving 13 bases between the germline ends. CDR3 nucleotide sequence: TGTGCCAGCAGCCAAGATTCCCTGACAGGTAATGAGCAGTTCTTC. Encoded protein: CASSQDSLTGNEQFF.

The chain carries TRBV4-1 and TRBJ2-7, with TRBD2 as a possible D gene (5 bases). The length of the CDR3 is 14 residues. With 0 bases removed from V and 7 bases from J, the gap between germline ends came to 13 bases. Germline-derived CDR1 and CDR2 are MGHRA and YSYEKL. CDR3 amino acids: CASSQEVRGTEQYF. For the CDR3, the DNA is TGCGCCAGCAGCCAAGAGGTCCGGGGTACAGAGCAGTACTTC.

This chain links TRBV7-2 with TRBJ2-5, with a possible D match to TRBD1 (5 bases). Germline CDR1 and CDR2: SGHTA and FQGNSA. Trimming took 1 base from V and 5 from J, leaving 14 bases between them. The CDR3 totals 15 residues. CDR3 protein: CASSLGGRKGETQYF. In nucleotides, the CDR3 is TGTGCCAGCAGCTTAGGTGGGCGGAAGGGGGAGACCCAGTACTTC.

Turning to this clone: The junction and the germline gene differ at one end; a read error may be behind it. The rearrangement links TRBV5-1 to TRBJ1-6, with 7 positions matching TRBD1. The CDR3 loop spans 15 amino acids. Germline V gives CDR1 SGHRS, CDR2 YFSETQ. The CDR3, as DNA: TGCGCCAGCAGCGACTGGACAGGCGTCAATTCACCCTTCCACTTT. Translating it yields CASSDWTGVNSPFHF.

The J gene is TRBJ1-1, the V gene TRBV6-6; possibly TRBD1 for D (6 bases). The CDR3 spans 15 residues. V lost 8 bases and J lost 0, with 16 bases in between. Per the germline V gene, CDR1 is MNHNY and CDR2 is SVGAGI (reference sequence). CDR3 coding DNA: TGTGCCAGCTCCCCGCGGGGGCTTCTGAACACTGAAGCTTTCTTT. Residues: CASSPRGLLNTEAFF.

This clone appeared a few times. The gene calls are TRBV12-5 and TRBJ2-1; 7 nucleotides match TRBD1. CDR3 size: 14 residues. V was pared by 5 bases and J by 3 bases, with 4 bases of the junction left unmatched. The germline gives CDR1 LGHNT, CDR2 FRNRAP. This chain's CDR3 is CASGARDSYNEQFF. The CDR3 DNA reads TGTGCTAGTGGTGCCCGGGACAGCTACAATGAGCAGTTCTTC.

The chain employs TRBV9 and TRBJ2-3; D is unresolved. V was cut by 2 bases and J by 4 bases, with 5 bases left in between. CDR1 SGDLS and CDR2 YYNGEE come from the germline V gene. The CDR3 runs to 12 residues. CDR3 sequence (DNA): TGTGCCAGCAGCGTGAGTGCAGATACGCAGTATTTT. It translates to CASSVSADTQYF.

The J gene is TRBJ2-7, the V gene TRBV5-1; 10 nucleotides match TRBD2. J gave up 1 base and V 0 bases, and 4 bases lay outside the gene matches. Germline-derived CDR1 and CDR2 are SGHRS and YFSETQ. This CDR3 comprises 16 residues. CDR3 sequence (DNA): TGCGCCAGCAGCTTGGACGGGACTAGCGATTCCTACGAGCAGTACTTC. Residues: CASSLDGTSDSYEQYF. The full variable domain, with the rest looked up from reference TRBV5-1 and TRBJ2-7, is KAGVTQTPRYLIKTRGQQVTLSCSPISGHRSVSWYQQTPGQGLQFLFEYFSETQRNKGNFPGRFSGRQFSNSRSEMNVSTLELGDSALYLCASSLDGTSDSYEQYFGPGTRLTVT.

On this clone: The junction does not match germline at one end; this may be a read error. This CDR3 is CASSIGGQLRF. The CDR3 nucleotides are TGTGCCAGTAGTATAGGCGGACAGCTACGATTC. The V and J genes are TRBV19 and TRBJ2-7; possible D gene TRBD1, 6 bases. This CDR3 is built from 11 residues. Germline V gene data show CDR1 as LNHDA and CDR2 as SQIVND (reference sequence). Based on the CDR3 plus reference TRBV19 and TRBJ2-7, the full variable domain is DGGITQSPKYLFRKEGQNVTLSCEQNLNHDAMYWYRQDPGQGLRLIYYSQIVNDFQKGDIAEGYSVSREKKESFPLTVTSAQKNPTAFYLCASSIGGQLRFGPGTRLTVT.

This clone came up once. The V and J genes are TRBV5-6 and TRBJ2-7; maybe TRBD2 (6 bases). With 4 bases removed from V and 3 bases from J, the gap between germline ends came to 17 bases. Germline CDR1 SGHDT, CDR2 YYEEEE. This CDR3 contains 15 residues. The CDR3 bases are TGTGCCAGCAGCGCACGGGACGGGGGATTCTACGAGCAGTACTTC. This sequence encodes CASSARDGGFYEQYF.

This chain connects TRBV3-1 (or the pseudogene TRBV3-2) to TRBJ2-5; tentatively, D is TRBD2 (5 bases). Per germline, CDR1 LGHDT and CDR2 YNNKEL (reference sequence). V lost 2 bases, J lost 1 base, and 11 bases lay in between. This CDR3 is 15 amino acids long. CDR3 amino acids: CASSQSLGVQETQYF. The CDR3 DNA follows: TGTGCCAGCAGCCAATCACTCGGGGTCCAAGAGACCCAGTACTTC.

This chain joins TRBV15 and TRBJ1-4; 9 bases are a match to TRBD1. The CDR3 extends over 17 amino acids. Germline values: CDR1 LNHNV, CDR2 YYDKDF (reference sequence). V lost 1 base to trimming and J lost 7 bases; unmatched junction nucleotides: 10. DNA for the CDR3: TGTGCCACCAGCAGAGGGATTACAGGGGGCGAGGGTGAAAAACTGTTTTTT. Its protein is CATSRGITGGEGEKLFF.

The rearrangement uses TRBV5-1 and TRBJ1-2; 7 nucleotides agree with TRBD1. The germline CDR1 and CDR2 sequences are SGHRS and YFSETQ. The CDR3 is 14 amino acids. Trimming cost V 5 bases and J 4 bases; bases outside gene matches: 8. The CDR3 loop is CASRSTGDSYGYTF. The CDR3 DNA reads TGCGCCAGCAGGAGTACGGGGGACAGCTATGGCTACACCTTC.

The chain uses TRBV3-1 (or the pseudogene TRBV3-2) and TRBJ2-7; TRBD2 agrees at 7 bases. V was pared by 0 bases and J by 7 bases, with 9 bases of the junction left unmatched. The CDR3 runs to 15 residues. From germline, CDR1 is LGHDT and CDR2 YNNKEL (reference sequence). CDR3 nucleotide sequence: TGTGCCAGCAGCCAAGATTTGGGACTAACGTGGGAGCAGTACTTC. Amino acids: CASSQDLGLTWEQYF.

The chain carries TRBV5-4 and TRBJ2-2; 8 bases fit TRBD2. The CDR3 totals 16 residues. V shed 1 base, J shed 7 bases, and the junction held 9 bases outside the gene matches. Germline V gene data show CDR1 as SGHNT and CDR2 as YYREEE (reference sequence). This CDR3 is CASSLWTSGGIGELFF. The CDR3 nucleotides read TGTGCCAGCAGCTTGTGGACGTCGGGGGGGATCGGGGAGCTGTTTTTT.

This clone was seen more than once but under ten times. Here the CDR3 DNA reads TGTGCCAGCAGCTTGGAGGCTAGCGGGGGGCGGTACGAGCAGTACTTC. The encoded protein is CASSLEASGGRYEQYF. V usage is TRBV5-6 and J usage is TRBJ2-7; 11 positions agree with TRBD2. This CDR3 contains 16 residues. Germline V gene lookup returns CDR1 SGHDT and CDR2 YYEEEE. V lost 0 bases, J lost 4 bases, and 6 bases stayed unmatched.

In DNA form, the CDR3 reads TGTGCCAGCAGCGTCAACCCCAGAGGGGGATTAAACTATGGCTACACCTTC. Its translation: CASSVNPRGGLNYGYTF. The chain is built from TRBV9 and TRBJ1-2; a weak D match, TRBD1 (6 bases). Between the trimmed V and J ends, which lost 2 bases and 2 bases, there was a span of 19 bases. The germline V gene encodes CDR1 SGDLS and CDR2 YYNGEE. CDR3 size: 17 residues.

Regarding this clone: An end of the junction differs from the germline gene, which may be a read error. J is TRBJ2-3 and V is TRBV6-5; either TRBD1 or TRBD2 may supply D (6 bases each). Per germline, CDR1 MNHEY and CDR2 SVGAGI. This CDR3 has 14 amino acids. CDR3 loop: CASSDSGAADTQYF. The CDR3 nucleotides are TGTGCCAGCAGTGACTCGGGGGCCGCAGATACGCAGTATTTT.

J is TRBJ2-7 and V is TRBV11-3, with D perhaps matching TRBD2 (5 bases). CDR3 length: 15 residues. The V end was cut by 2 bases, the J end by 0 bases, with 11 bases between. Germline lookup yields CDR1 SGHNT and CDR2 YENEEA. The CDR3 nucleotides are TGTGCCAGCAGCTTAAGGGAAGGGAGCTCCTACGAGCAGTACTTC. Protein: CASSLREGSSYEQYF.

This chain uses TRBV6-5 with TRBJ2-7, with 8 positions matching TRBD2. V shed 8 bases and J 2 bases; nucleotides not matched to a gene: 2. Germline lookup yields CDR1 MNHEY and CDR2 SVGAGI. CDR3 length equals 12 residues. The CDR3 region is CASAGGAYEQYF. For the CDR3, the DNA is TGTGCCAGCGCGGGGGGCGCCTACGAGCAGTACTTC.

The chain links TRBV6-6 to TRBJ1-2; D call uncertain. V was clipped by 0 bases and J by 6 bases, with 11 bases between them. This CDR3 is 14 amino acids long. The germline V gene encodes CDR1 MNHNY and CDR2 SVGAGI (reference sequence). The CDR3 is CASSYSPDLDGYTF. The CDR3 DNA reads TGTGCCAGCAGTTACTCCCCAGACTTGGATGGCTACACCTTC.

The genes are TRBV7-2 and TRBJ2-5, with TRBD2 matching 9 bases. Trimming cost V 0 bases and J 3 bases; bases outside gene matches: 5. The CDR3 runs 16 residues. Germline CDR1 is SGHTA and CDR2 is FQGNSA. CDR3 DNA: TGTGCCAGCAGCTTAGCCAAGGGACTAGCTGAAGAGACCCAGTACTTC. This encodes CASSLAKGLAEETQYF.